A selection of T cell receptor beta chains follows, all from one sample in a study of blood T cell repertoires in COVID-19. Method: immunoSEQ multiplex PCR; TCRdb's copy keeps in-frame clones and lacks some. Of some 300,000 clones detected, 89% appear once; the ten largest clones hold less than 3%. Source material: PBMCs or T cells enriched from blood (not recorded which). These receptors originate from a woman between 50 and 59 years old who had been exposed to COVID-19. Both conserved end residues are part of each CDR3. D genes are given only for firm matches. The listing skips clone size in some rows; elsewhere it reads once, few, many or a size class.

>NA|TRBV2|NA|TRBJ2-7
TGTGCCAGCAGTGCGCTCCGTAGGAGCTCCTACGAGCAGTACTTC
CASSALRRSSYEQYF
>NA|TRBV6-5|NA|TRBJ2-2
TGTGCCAGCAGTTACGGAGGGGGGGGCACCGGGGAGCTGTTTTTT
CASSYGGGGTGELFF
>NA|TRBV5-1|NA|TRBJ1-4
TGCGCCAGCAGCTTGGCCTCGGGGGTAACTAATGAAAAACTGTTTTTT
CASSLASGVTNEKLFF
>TRBD1|TRBV6-5|NA|TRBJ1-6
TGTGCCAGCAGGGGGGGACAGGGAAGCGCACCCCTCCACTTT
CASRGGQGSAPLHF
>TRBD1|TRBV5-6|NA|TRBJ2-7
TGTGCCAGCAGCGACAGGGACTACGAGCAGTACTTC
CASSDRDYEQYF
>NA|TRBV4-1|NA|TRBJ1-5
TGCGCCAGCAGCCGAACCAGGGGACAAGGACAGCCCCAGCATTTT
CASSRTRGQGQPQHF
>TRBD1|TRBV30|once|TRBJ1-1
TGTGCCTGGGACAGGGGCTCGGACACTGAAGCTTTCTTT
CAWDRGSDTEAFF
>TRBD2|TRBV11-3|NA|TRBJ2-5
TGTGCCAGCAGCTTAGGTCCGGGGGGGCGAGAGACCCAGTACTTC
CASSLGPGGRETQYF
>NA|TRBV7-2|NA|TRBJ1-5
TGTGCCAGCAGCTTAAGGGGCGTTAGCAATCAGCCCCAGCATTTT
CASSLRGVSNQPQHF
>TRBD2|TRBV9|NA|TRBJ2-1
TGTGCCAGCAGCGTCGCGGGGGGCTCCTACAATGAGCAGTTCTTC
CASSVAGGSYNEQFF
>NA|TRBV28|NA|TRBJ1-5
TGTGCCAGCAGTAATTCTCTCGGACAGCGGGGCAATAGCAATCAGCCCCAGCATTTT
CASSNSLGQRGNSNQPQHF
>NA|TRBV4-1|NA|TRBJ1-1
TGCGCCAGCAGCCTCCGGACACTGAACACTGAAGCTTTCTTT
CASSLRTLNTEAFF
>TRBD1|TRBV10-3|NA|TRBJ1-1
TGTGCCATCAGAGGACAGGGGGCTGGAGAAGCTTTCTTT
CAIRGQGAGEAFF
>TRBD1|TRBV10-3|NA|TRBJ1-2
TGTGCCATCAGTGAGTCAAGGGACAGGGTAGGAGGTGGCTACACCTTC
CAISESRDRVGGGYTF
>TRBD2|TRBV29-1|NA|TRBJ2-5
TGCAGCGTTGAGCTAGCGGGGCGGTTGGAAGAGACCCAGTACTTC
CSVELAGRLEETQYF
>TRBD1|TRBV28|NA|TRBJ1-5
TGTGCCAGCAGTTTCCGACAGGGAGGACAGCCCCAGCATTTT
CASSFRQGGQPQHF
>TRBD1|TRBV5-1|NA|TRBJ1-1
TGCGCCAGCAGCTCCCGACCCTCCTGGGACAGTGAAGCTTTCTTT
CASSSRPSWDSEAFF
>NA|TRBV7-9|NA|TRBJ1-1
TGTGCCAGCAGCCTACTTCGGGGGGGCGAGGGCACTGAAGCTTTCTTT
CASSLLRGGEGTEAFF
>TRBD1|TRBV7-9|NA|TRBJ2-7
TGTGCCAGCAGCTTCGACAGGGCCTCCTACGAGCAGTACTTC
CASSFDRASYEQYF
>TRBD2|TRBV5-5|NA|TRBJ2-1
TGTGCCAGCAGCCCCTGGACTAGCTTTGTCAATGAGCAGTTCTTC
CASSPWTSFVNEQFF
>TRBD1|TRBV5-8|few|TRBJ1-1
TGTGCCAGCAGCCACGGACAGGGGACACCAGAAGCTTTCTTT
CASSHGQGTPEAFF
>NA|TRBV27|NA|TRBJ2-3
TGTGCCAGCAAGAAGGGGGGGGATACGCAGTATTTT
CASKKGGDTQYF
>NA|TRBV11-2|NA|TRBJ2-7
TGTGCCAGCAGCGGAATAGGGTCCGAGACTAGGACCCACGAGCAGTACTTC
CASSGIGSETRTHEQYF
>TRBD1|TRBV6-4|NA|TRBJ1-2
TGTGCCAGCAGCGGGACAGCTGGGAGCTATGGCTACACCTTC
CASSGTAGSYGYTF
>NA|TRBV3-1/TRBV3-2|NA|TRBJ1-1
TGTGCCAGCAGCCAGACAGTGAACACTGAAGCTTTCTTT
CASSQTVNTEAFF
>TRBD1|TRBV5-1|NA|TRBJ2-6
TGCGCCAGCAGCAAAACAGGGGTCCTCTCTGGTCCGGGGGCCAACGTCCTGACTTTC
CASSKTGVLSGPGANVLTF
>NA|TRBV3-1/TRBV3-2|NA|TRBJ1-1
TGTGCCAGCAGCGGAGCCCGCGGGGCTGAAGCTTTCTTT
CASSGARGAEAFF
>NA|TRBV23-1|NA|TRBJ1-5
TGCGCCAGCAGCCCCAAGACGACGACTTATAGCAATCAGCCCCAGCATTTT
CASSPKTTTYSNQPQHF
>TRBD2|TRBV6-2/TRBV6-3|NA|TRBJ2-7
TGTGCCACCAGCAGTTACGGTTCGGGGGGAGACCCCTACGAGCAGTACTTC
CATSSYGSGGDPYEQYF
>TRBD1|TRBV20-1|NA|TRBJ1-2
TGCACAGACAGGGTTTTTGGCTACACCTTC
CTDRVFGYTF
>TRBD1|TRBV9|once|TRBJ1-4
TGTGCCAGCGGGGGGACAGGGGCGGCTAATGAAAAACTGTTTTTT
CASGGTGAANEKLFF
>TRBD1|TRBV25-1|NA|TRBJ2-5
TGTGCCAGCAGTGAATTGGGGACAGGGGTCTACGAGACCCAGTACTTC
CASSELGTGVYETQYF
>TRBD1|TRBV4-2|NA|TRBJ1-6
TGTGCCAGCAGCCAAGATCAGTTCCGGGACAGGGATAATTCACCCCTCCACTTT
CASSQDQFRDRDNSPLHF
>TRBD2|TRBV7-9|once|TRBJ2-1
TGTGCCAGCAGCTATAGCGGGGGGGACAATGAGCAGTTCTTC
CASSYSGGDNEQFF
>NA|TRBV30|NA|TRBJ2-5
TGTGCCAGCAACGGACAGCACCTGGGGACCCAGTACTTC
CASNGQHLGTQYF
>NA|TRBV7-2|NA|TRBJ2-3
TGTGCCAGCAGCTACCTCCCCGGGTCAGATACGCAGTATTTT
CASSYLPGSDTQYF
>NA|TRBV5-1|once|TRBJ2-7
TGCGCCAGCAGCTTGGGTCAGACAGCCACCTACGAGCAGTACTTC
CASSLGQTATYEQYF
>NA|TRBV6-5|NA|TRBJ1-5
TGTGCCAGCAGGCCAGGGGTCAATCAGCCCCAGCATTTT
CASRPGVNQPQHF
>NA|TRBV5-1|NA|TRBJ1-4
TGCGCCAGCAGCTTGGCAGTGGGCTTCGAAAAACTGTTTTTT
CASSLAVGFEKLFF
>NA|TRBV4-1|NA|TRBJ2-7
TGCGCCAGCAGAGCTGACCTAGTTCCCGAGCAGTACTTC
CASRADLVPEQYF
>TRBD1|TRBV19|NA|TRBJ1-1
TGTGCCAGTAGGGACAGGGTCAGGGCCAACACTGAAGCTTTCTTT
CASRDRVRANTEAFF
>TRBD1|TRBV19|NA|TRBJ1-6
TGTGCCAGTAGTAAGACAGGGGATAATTCACCCCTCCACTTT
CASSKTGDNSPLHF
>NA|TRBV6-5|NA|TRBJ2-2
TGTGCCAGCACCGGGCGGGGGCGGAACACCGGGGAGCTGTTTTTT
CASTGRGRNTGELFF
>NA|TRBV2|NA|TRBJ1-1
TGTGCCAGCCAAGGTCGTCCCACGGGTCCGGCTGAAGCTTTCTTT
CASQGRPTGPAEAFF
>NA|TRBV18|once|TRBJ2-7
TGTGCCAGCTCACCGGGGCAGGGCGGCTCCTACGAGCAGTACTTC
CASSPGQGGSYEQYF